This T cell receptor (beta chain) was found in a study of cytomegalovirus exposure and HLA in healthy donors (dated by TCRdb to 2016 to 2017). Looking at the study overall: An earlier analysis of approximately 640 of the donors reported about 250 Gb of sequence data and more than 90 million unique TCR beta sequences from 150 million to 200 million T cells. The study was designed to test whether signatures of past pathogen exposure could be identified by cataloging public T cell receptors. Several DR-DQ haplotypes were treated as single units for association and clustering because of strong linkage in the cohort. Every discovery cohort repertoire had been produced on one sequencing platform. A separate validation cohort of 100 to 150 different subjects was used in addition to the roughly 640-subject first cohort. Among the roughly 400 genotyped donors, around 81% belonged to the genetic ancestry cluster associated with self-reported Caucasian donors. The later analysis used no new phenotypic data to find candidate immune exposures, relying instead on TCR beta sequences and their occurrence across donors. In a later analysis, previously published TCR beta repertoires from 600 to 850 donors were re-analyzed and high-resolution HLA genotyping was added so that TCR occurrence patterns could be studied. On average, roughly 250,000 unique TCR beta nucleotide sequences were sequenced per donor among 350 to 400 genotyped donors of the cohort, with approximately 18% of those sequences being non-productive. Alongside the repertoire data, information on donor age, sex, ethnicity and CMV serostatus was compiled. The number of typed donors differed by locus: about 620-640 for A, B, C, DRB1 and DQB1; 522 for DQA1; 600 to 610 for DPA1; and around 470 for DPB1. Genome-wide SNP genotypes for about 65% of the 666 donors were used in a later genetic analysis, which treated that subset as a discovery cohort. Approximately 300 gigabases of sequencing data and approximately 91 million unique TCR sequences made up an early release that covered around 640 HLA-typed donors. To decide whether each TCR beta V gene segment behaved as functional or pseudogenic, an earlier analysis of fewer than 750 of the donors relied on high-throughput TCR beta sequencing. The study profiled the T cell repertoires of more than 500 subjects by immunosequencing and related them to cytomegalovirus serostatus. The study combined high-throughput TCR immunosequencing, statistical association of individual TCRs with disease status, and machine learning to predict cytomegalovirus infection status. HLA typing covered class I and class II loci at four-digit resolution.

The paper as a whole reports these results and caveats: According to a later analysis, most CMV-associated TCR beta chains appeared to be HLA-restricted, and the HLA associations seemed to be driven largely by CMV exposure. Correlated functional status among segregating V segments might be attributable to linkage disequilibrium, but an unknown experimental factor could not be ruled out. In a later analysis, HLA-associated TCR beta chains showed more clonal expansion and lower generation probabilities than non-associated chains that were equally common. The 87-base-pair reads could not distinguish some IMGT-functional V segments, including TRBV6-2 and TRBV6-3, so those segments were excluded. A total of 164 TCR beta chains were listed by the study as associated with cytomegalovirus. According to the authors, the approach could potentially be generalized to other disease states and immunological phenotypes. The only immune exposure information available for the cohort was CMV serostatus. The cohort was sequenced for TCR beta chains only, and without alpha or paired-chain data the features that could be detected were limited. When HLA alleles, especially DR and DQ, strongly co-occurred, TCR associations were difficult to assign to individual alleles. A group of highly shared sequence variants was considered likely to be a technical artifact of the sequencing pipeline. Cytomegalovirus status was reported to be diagnosed by the classifier with high specificity and sensitivity in both the original and validation cohorts. Most TCR sequences were seen in very few donors, while some public TCRs were found in many individuals. In a later genetic analysis, a missense DCLRE1C variant was associated with V-gene and J-gene trimming of TCR beta chains, and the association was replicated in an independent cohort. According to a later analysis, TCR association rates differed among HLA loci, with DRB1 alleles showing the most associated TCRs and HLA-C alleles showing the fewest. A later analysis associated around 16,000 TCR beta sequences with specific HLA alleles at a false discovery rate of 0.05. A further reported finding was that TCR beta sequences accurately predicted the HLA-A and HLA-B alleles for most subjects in the first cohort. HLA typing was unavailable for some donors at each locus, so association tests used only the typed subset. Broadly in line with IMGT annotations, most TCR beta V segments showed up in productive rearrangements about 87% or about 30% of the time in an earlier analysis of about 500 of the donors. The earlier analysis of almost 600 of the donors excluded roughly 17 rarely observed V segments, including chromosome 9 orphons, because counts were too low. According to a later genetic analysis, donors in an Asian-associated ancestry cluster had fewer N-insertions in productive TCRs than the roughly 700-donor mean. A few of the identified cytomegalovirus-associated TCR beta chains were confirmed in vitro to be specific for cytomegalovirus antigens. In a later analysis, several top co-occurrence clusters were reported to appear linked to parvovirus B19, influenza, CMV and Epstein-Barr virus. Roughly uniform sequencing depth across donors was assumed in presence/absence analyses, although this assumption may not hold.

From a lookup of the germline V gene (reference sequence), CDR1 and CDR2 are MNHEY and SMNVEV. The germline V and J ends show losses of 4 bases and 3 bases respectively, and no gene match explains 2 bases of the junction. The cysteine opens and the phenylalanine closes a CDR3 of 14 amino acids. Only the CDR3 portion is preserved as DNA: 42 bases, with reading frame beginning at the first base. In total, 500 to 700 healthy bone marrow donors made up the cohort. All cohort members were sampled while nominally healthy, although unrecorded immune exposures were likely present. The donor was CMV seronegative and belonged to the group of several hundred seronegative cohort members. Every donor gave a peripheral blood sample, and the peripheral blood mononuclear cells from that sample were used for TCR beta sequencing. Genomic DNA was extracted from the blood cell samples with the Qiagen DNeasy Blood Extraction Kit.

A few counts support this clone. The specificity of this receptor is unknown. No much larger clonotype is one base removed from it; base qualities were not supplied. Preparation of the library involved the immunoSEQ multiplex PCR assay. For the multiplex PCR, a mixture combining 60 forward primers for TCR Vbeta segments and 13 reverse primers for TCR Jbeta segments was used. Amplification of the CDR3 region of rearranged TCR beta genes was performed with a multiplex PCR assay on genomic DNA. On the Illumina HiSeq System, the amplified TCR beta libraries were sequenced as 87-base-pair reads. Per the original workflow: Across the 666 repertoires, a later analysis counted 80 million or so unique TCR beta chains, approximately 12 million of which were shared by at least two donors. To remove PCR and sequencing errors, raw reads were error-corrected and collapsed into unique sequences using a nearest-neighbor algorithm that merged closely related sequences. To assign V, D and J gene segments, CDR3 sequences were aligned to IMGT reference sequences. For a sequence to be retained, a match of at least six nucleotides to both a V gene segment and a J gene segment was required. A rearrangement counted as productive if the CDR3 had no stop codons and remained in frame with V and J, and every other rearrangement counted as non-productive. Following IMGT convention, CDR3 was defined as the stretch from the second conserved V-encoded cysteine to the conserved J-encoded phenylalanine. In an earlier analysis of around 570 of the donors, sequences lacking an unambiguous match to a single V gene segment were excluded. In an earlier analysis of a few hundred of the donors, V segments were called functional above 56.7% productive rearrangements and were called segregating when the between-donor standard deviation exceeded 5%. A statistical classification framework was developed to diagnose cytomegalovirus status using the catalog of TCR beta chain sequences. In a later analysis, TCR nucleotide sequences were compared against IMGT/GENE-DB human TR gene sequences so that V and J genes could be assigned. The TCRdist pipeline was used in a later analysis to assign CDR3 sequences and most-parsimonious VDJ recombination scenarios. In a later analysis, each TCR beta chain was defined by its CDR3 amino acid sequence together with its V-gene family, and reads lacking a unique V-gene family were excluded. In a later analysis, 550 to 650 highly shared, low-generation-probability nucleotide sequences were removed to address suspected cross-contamination and a sequencing artifact. For each public chain, a later analysis derived a clonal expansion index from normalized ranks of inferred template counts within each repertoire. In a later analysis, generation probabilities were computed using a VDJ recombination model fitted to out-of-frame rearrangements, and the results were checked against IGoR. In a later analysis, hypergeometric tests were used to score TCR-TCR, TCR-HLA and TCR-CMV co-occurrence, with a repertoire-size bias correction applied to TCR pairs. False discovery rates were estimated in a later analysis by permuting HLA or CMV assignments 20 times. In a later analysis, co-occurring TCRs were grouped with DBSCAN, and TCRdist sequence similarity was added when clustering was performed within HLA-allele-positive subsets. Repertoires with fewer than 30,000 or more than 120,000 public chains were left out of co-occurrence clustering, as were five repertoires with anomalous nucleotide sharing. TCRdb took this table from immuneACCESS and kept in-frame rearrangements with V and J called. Such tables lack part of the clones; where checked against another copy, unresolved V genes explain under half of the gap, and the rest is unexplained. V, J and clone size are taken as reported in that table, and D and trimming were inferred from the DNA itself. The sample contains roughly 150,000 clones, over 60% of them found a single time. 3.1% of the sample is in the top ten clones.

The sample comprised PBMCs. This chain is built from TRBV27 and TRBJ2-7, and 11 bases in between align with TRBD1. This TCR was sampled from a man aged 40-49 years in good health and CMV-seronegative. The nucleotide sequence is given as TGTGCCAGCAGTTGGGGGACAGGGGGCTACGAGCAGTACTTC. This yields the protein CASSWGTGGYEQYF.